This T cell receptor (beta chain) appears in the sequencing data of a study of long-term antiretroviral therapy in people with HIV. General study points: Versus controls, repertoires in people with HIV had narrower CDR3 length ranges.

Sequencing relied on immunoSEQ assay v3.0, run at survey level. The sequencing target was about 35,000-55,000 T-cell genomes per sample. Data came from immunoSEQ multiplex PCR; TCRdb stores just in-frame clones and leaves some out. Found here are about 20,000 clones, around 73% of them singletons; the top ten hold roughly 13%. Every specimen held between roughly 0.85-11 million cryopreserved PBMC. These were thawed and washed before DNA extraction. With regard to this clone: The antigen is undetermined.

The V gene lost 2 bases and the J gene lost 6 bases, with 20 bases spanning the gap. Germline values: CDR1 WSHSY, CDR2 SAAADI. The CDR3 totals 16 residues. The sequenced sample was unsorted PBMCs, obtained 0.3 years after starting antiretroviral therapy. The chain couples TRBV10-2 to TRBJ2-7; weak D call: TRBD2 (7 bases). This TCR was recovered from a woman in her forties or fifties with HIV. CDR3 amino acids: CASSELGGGASLEQYF. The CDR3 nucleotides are TGCGCCAGCAGTGAGCTTGGTGGGGGGGCCTCTCTCGAGCAGTACTTC.